This is a list of T cell receptor beta chains from one sample in a study of response to subunit inactivated influenza vaccine. TCRdb analysed the RT-PCR reads with MiXCR anew, one entry per CDR3 protein. This table has approximately 680,000 distinct CDR3 sequences, 15% to 18% appearing once. This specimen consisted of PBMCs from blood, obtained 11 to 12 days after vaccination. Receptor source: a man aged 50-60 years who received an inactivated influenza vaccine. Each CDR3 is given with its conserved first and last residue. D genes are given only for firm matches. Clone size is stated in some rows and not others, as once, few, many or a class when expanded.

DNA | CDR3 | J | size | D | V
TGTGCCAGCAGCCGAGACATCACAGGGGCGGATGGCTACACCTTC | CASSRDITGADGYTF | TRBJ1-2 | - | TRBD1 | TRBV3-1
TGCGCCAGCAGCCTAGCCGGGACAGGGGTTTTTGACGAGCAGTACTTC | CASSLAGTGVFDEQYF | TRBJ2-7 | - | TRBD1 | TRBV4-1
TGTGCCAGCAGTTTAAGGTCGGCAGACCTCTCCTACGAGCAGTACTTC | CASSLRSADLSYEQYF | TRBJ2-7 | - | - | TRBV27
TGTGCCAGCAGCGCCGGGTACGGGACACGCACAGATACGCAGTATTTT | CASSAGYGTRTDTQYF | TRBJ2-3 | - | - | TRBV6-1
TGTGCCAGCAGCTCCGAGGTAGGCGGGAATGAGCAGTTCTTC | CASSSEVGGNEQFF | TRBJ2-1 | - | - | TRBV7-3
TGTGCCAGCAGGGGGGGCCGGTTCGAGACCCAGTACTTC | CASRGGRFETQYF | TRBJ2-5 | - | - | TRBV6-6
TGCAGTGCCCCAGATAAGCGGGGGGCCTCAGATACGCAGTATTTT | CSAPDKRGASDTQYF | TRBJ2-3 | few | TRBD2 | TRBV20-1
TGTGCCAGCTCACCACCGATCGGGAACTCTGGGGCCAACGTCCTGACTTTC | CASSPPIGNSGANVLTF | TRBJ2-6 | few | - | TRBV18
TGCGCCAGCAGCCAAGATTTAGGGCGCAGCAATCAGCCCCAGCATTTT | CASSQDLGRSNQPQHF | TRBJ1-5 | few | - | TRBV4-3
TGTGCCAGCAGCCAAGATGAGGGGACGTCTAGCACAGATACGCAGTATTTT | CASSQDEGTSSTDTQYF | TRBJ2-3 | - | - | TRBV4-2
TGCAGTGCTAGAGAAGGCGTAGGTAGCGGGGATTTTCCCTACGAGCAGTACTTC | CSAREGVGSGDFPYEQYF | TRBJ2-7 | few | TRBD2 | TRBV20-1
TGCGCCAGCAGCCAAGATGGAGCAAGAAGGTTCTTC | CASSQDGARRFF | TRBJ2-1 | few | - | TRBV4-3
TGTGCCAGCAGTCCCGGGGGACCCAACAATGAGCAGTTCTTC | CASSPGGPNNEQFF | TRBJ2-1 | - | - | TRBV12-3/TRBV12-4
TGTGCCAGCAGCCCAGGGGGCAAGGCCGGGGAGCTGTTTTTT | CASSPGGKAGELFF | TRBJ2-2 | - | TRBD1 | TRBV7-2
TGTGCCAGCAGCCCCCCCCGCGGGACCATCTCCTACGAGCAGTACTTC | CASSPPRGTISYEQYF | TRBJ2-7 | - | - | TRBV4-2
TGTGCCAGTATTGGCGACAGGGGCTACGAGCAGTACTTC | CASIGDRGYEQYF | TRBJ2-7 | - | TRBD1 | TRBV12-3/TRBV12-4
TGTGCCAGCAGCTCTACTAGCGGGGGGGCAGGGGAGACCCAGTACTTC | CASSSTSGGAGETQYF | TRBJ2-5 | many | TRBD2 | TRBV7-2
TGCGCCAGCGGCTCCCCTAGCGGGAGGGCCTACAATGAGCAGTTCTTC | CASGSPSGRAYNEQFF | TRBJ2-1 | - | TRBD2 | TRBV4-1
TGTGCCAGCAATCCGGGACAGGGGGCGTTTGGCTACACCTTC | CASNPGQGAFGYTF | TRBJ1-2 | few | TRBD1 | TRBV6-1